This TCR beta chain was recorded in a study of T cell responses to AZD1222 COVID-19 vaccine. Concerning this clone: Its target is unknown.

The CDR3 loop spans 14 amino acids. V dropped 9 bases and J dropped 0 bases, with 12 bases sitting between them. CDR1 and CDR2 from the germline V gene are LNHDA and SQIVND (reference sequence). The study's findings and limits: Just a handful of AZD1222 recipients tested seropositive at baseline. Donors skewed white British and female; clonal diversity was possibly underestimated. Vaccine-associated CD4 TCRs spanned spike, dominant at 160-218 and 743-854.

This table comes from immunoSEQ multiplex PCR, and its TCRdb copy is limited to in-frame clones, with some not included. The sample holds approximately 100,000 clones, roughly nine tenths seen once. This receptor was obtained from an adult in good health. This chain joins TRBV19 and TRBJ1-5, with D unclear. The sample was peripheral blood, taken on day 0 of AZD1222 vaccination. The CDR3 nucleotides are TGTGCCAGCTCTTTTGACTCTAGCAATCAGCCCCAGCATTTT. This translates into CASSFDSSNQPQHF.